This TCR beta chain was identified in a study of T cell repertoires in cytomegalovirus infection. Study information: In the study, CMV epitopes included recently identified HLA-C-restricted and well-studied HLA-B-restricted ones. Public signatures in TCR beta pointed to CMV infection and matching HLA type. Study findings and constraints: Cumulated frequencies of public TCR beta families served to identify carriers of CMV plus the relevant HLA. The ex vivo response was dominated by HLA-C-restricted CMV-specific TCR beta clonotypes.

This CDR3 is built from 13 residues. Trimming removed 6 bases at V and 3 bases at J, with 11 bases between. Germline loops: CDR1 LNHDA, CDR2 SQIVND (reference sequence). About this clonotype: Its antigen is not identified.

Each CDR3 protein gets one entry after TCRdb re-called the reads with MiXCR. The repertoire holds hundreds of thousands of distinct CDR3 sequences, with roughly 33% as singletons. The chain joins TRBV19 to TRBJ1-1; tentatively, D is TRBD1 (5 bases). The receptor comes from a human donor in good health (CMV status not recorded). Some clones in this sample may be carry-over from other donors' samples. The sample was cultured PBMCs, taken from culture after CMV antigen stimulation. The CDR3 reads CASRPGFYTEAFF. DNA of the CDR3: TGTGCCAGTAGGCCAGGGTTTTACACTGAAGCTTTCTTT.